Each of the 17 T cell receptor beta chains below was sequenced from the same sample in a study of OX40 agonist ivuxolimab in advanced cancers. Library preparation employed the immunoSEQ multiplex PCR assay. Entries here come from immuneACCESS through TCRdb and include only in-frame sequences with V and J called. Some clones fail to appear in such tables; in the studies checked, an unresolved V gene covers under half of the shortfall, and the cause of the remainder is unknown. For this sample there are approximately 20,000 clones; roughly 80% appear just once. The top ten constitute 24% of the sample. The sequencing used CD4+ or CD8+ T cells sorted from blood, collected in a trial of the OX40 agonist ivuxolimab. The receptors here all came from an adult with an advanced solid tumor such as melanoma, head and neck, liver or kidney cancer.

The chain links TRBV28 to TRBJ2-2; a weak D match, TRBD2 (7 bases). V lost 4 bases, J lost 4 bases, and 16 bases lay in between. The CDR3 covers 16 residues. Germline-derived CDR1 and CDR2 are MDHEN and SYDVKM. The CDR3 DNA follows: TGTGCCAGCAGTTCGCAGGGGACTATCTTCACCGGGGAGCTGTTTTTT. This translates into CASSSQGTIFTGELFF.

The J gene is TRBJ2-2, the V gene TRBV27; possible D gene TRBD1, 5 bases. Germline V gene lookup returns CDR1 MNHEY and CDR2 SMNVEV (reference sequence). CDR3 length equals 14 residues. The germline V and J ends were trimmed by 5 bases and 4 bases, with 11 bases remaining between them. CDR3 protein: CASSQGLTTGELFF. The CDR3 DNA follows: TGTGCCAGCAGTCAGGGTTTGACCACCGGGGAGCTGTTTTTT.

This clone was counted ten times or more. J is TRBJ2-1 and V is TRBV7-9, with a weak D call TRBD2 (7 bases). Germline lookup yields CDR1 SEHNR and CDR2 FQNEAQ (reference sequence). This CDR3 has 16 residues. Trimming left V 2 bases short and J 7 bases short, with 18 bases between. DNA of the CDR3: TGTGCCAGCAGCTTAAGGGGGGAGGGCCTTATGAATGAGCAGTTCTTC. Translating it yields CASSLRGEGLMNEQFF.

CDR3 region: CASSVGLILSYTEAFF. In DNA, the CDR3 is TGTGCCAGTTCGGTTGGTCTGATTCTGTCGTACACTGAAGCTTTCTTT. The chain recombines TRBV19 with TRBJ1-1; D is undetermined. V shed 8 bases and J shed 3 bases, with 22 bases lying between them. This CDR3 contains 16 residues. Germline loops: CDR1 LNHDA, CDR2 SQIVND (reference sequence).

The chain employs TRBV6-5 and TRBJ2-3; D may be TRBD2 (6 bases). Germline loops: CDR1 MNHEY, CDR2 SVGAGI. The germline V and J ends were trimmed by 7 bases and 2 bases, with 13 bases remaining between them. CDR3 length equals 14 residues. The CDR3 is CASTEAGITDTQYF. The CDR3 DNA reads as TGTGCCAGCACTGAGGCGGGGATCACAGATACGCAGTATTTT.

The chain employs TRBV15 and TRBJ2-2; 7 nucleotides align to TRBD1. The V segment lost 6 bases and the J segment 1 base; nucleotides outside the gene matches: 8. CDR3 length: 16 amino acids. Germline V gene data show CDR1 as LNHNV and CDR2 as YYDKDF (reference sequence). The CDR3 reads CATRTPGQRNTGELFF. DNA for the CDR3: TGTGCCACCAGGACCCCGGGACAGAGGAACACCGGGGAGCTGTTTTTT.

Here the CDR3 DNA reads TGTGCCAGCAGTTTCCACTCAGACAGGGGGTCTTCACCCCTCCACTTT. Amino acids: CASSFHSDRGSSPLHF. This sequence joins TRBV28 and TRBJ1-6, with 9 bases identical to TRBD1. This CDR3 region has 16 residues. Germline V gene lookup returns CDR1 MDHEN and CDR2 SYDVKM. J was trimmed by 9 bases and V by 3 bases; bases with no gene match: 9.

The chain has TRBV7-9 and TRBJ2-7; D gene uncertain. The ends were cut back, 6 bases at V and 7 bases at J, with 13 bases in the middle. The CDR3 is 12 residues long. Germline V lookup: CDR1 SEHNR, CDR2 FQNEAQ (reference sequence). The CDR3 nucleotides are TGTGCCAGCAGTTATAATCTCTGGGAGCAGTACTTC. It yields the protein CASSYNLWEQYF. Drawing the rest from reference TRBV7-9 and TRBJ2-7, the complete variable domain is DTGVSQNPRHKITKRGQNVTFRCDPISEHNRLYWYRQTLGQGPEFLTYFQNEAQLEKSRLLSDRFSAERPKGSFSTLEIQRTEQGDSAMYLCASSYNLWEQYFGPGTRLTVT.

The chain has TRBV9 and TRBJ2-3; 9 nucleotides agree with TRBD2. CDR1 is SGDLS, CDR2 YYNGEE, per germline. The CDR3 is 19 amino acids. Germline trimming cut 0 bases from V and 0 bases from J; bases unmatched to any gene: 11. The CDR3 bases are TGTGCCAGCAGCGTAGTGGGGGTAGCGGGGGCCTCTAGCACAGATACGCAGTATTTT. Translated, it gives CASSVVGVAGASSTDTQYF. Full variable domain (rest looked up from reference TRBV9 and TRBJ2-3): DSGVTQTPKHLITATGQRVTLRCSPRSGDLSVYWYQQSLDQGLQFLIQYYNGEERAKGNILERFSAQQFPDLHSELNLSSLELGDSALYFCASSVVGVAGASSTDTQYFGPGTRLTVL.

J is TRBJ2-1 and V is TRBV7-9; D remains ambiguous. V was shortened by 6 bases and J by 9 bases, with 12 bases between the two germline ends. Looked up from germline, CDR1 is SEHNR and CDR2 is FQNEAQ (reference sequence). This CDR3 is 12 amino acids long. CDR3 nucleotide sequence: TGTGCCAGCAGTTACGGAGAAGGTGAGCAGTTCTTC. Protein product: CASSYGEGEQFF.

The chain carries TRBV11-2 and TRBJ2-1; 15 nucleotides line up with TRBD2. Germline CDR1 and CDR2: SGHAT and FQNNGV. With 2 bases clipped from V and 6 bases from J, the junction kept 8 bases outside the gene matches. The CDR3 is 18 amino acids. In nucleotides, the CDR3 is TGTGCCAGCAGCTTAAGTCCGGGACTAGCGGGAGGCGGCAATGAGCAGTTCTTC. As protein: CASSLSPGLAGGGNEQFF.

The rearrangement uses TRBV5-1 and TRBJ2-7; TRBD1 matches 7 bases. The length of the CDR3 is 12 residues. V shed 7 bases and J 2 bases; nucleotides not matched to a gene: 3. Germline values: CDR1 SGHRS, CDR2 YFSETQ. CDR3: CASSGTAYEQYF. CDR3 sequence (DNA): TGCGCCAGCTCCGGGACAGCCTACGAGCAGTACTTC.

The rearrangement uses TRBV7-6 and TRBJ1-6; TRBD1 matches 9 bases. Germline lookup yields CDR1 SGHVS and CDR2 FNYEAQ. J gave up 8 bases and V 3 bases, and 5 bases lay outside the gene matches. The CDR3 loop spans 15 amino acids. The CDR3 protein is CASSFRRDRDSPLHF. The CDR3 DNA sequence: TGTGCCAGCAGCTTTCGCCGGGACAGGGATTCACCCCTCCACTTT.

The chain recombines TRBV6-1 with TRBJ2-7; D remains unclear. Trimming stripped 1 base from V and 1 base from J, with 8 bases between. Germline V gene data show CDR1 as MNHNS and CDR2 as SASEGT. The CDR3 loop spans 14 amino acids. The CDR3 is CASSEDIQSYEQYF. CDR3 DNA: TGTGCCAGCAGTGAAGACATCCAGTCCTACGAGCAGTACTTC.

This chain uses TRBV11-3 with TRBJ2-1; either TRBD1 or TRBD2 may supply D (5 bases each). V lost 5 bases and J lost 6, with 17 bases in between. This CDR3 has 15 amino acids. In germline, CDR1 is SGHNT, CDR2 YENEEA. The CDR3 loop is CASSQTGTQGNEQFF. The CDR3, as DNA: TGTGCCAGCAGCCAAACGGGGACCCAGGGCAATGAGCAGTTCTTC.

The CDR3, as DNA: TGCGCCAGCAGCCAGCTGCATGGGCGAGGGAGGGCGAACGAGCAGTACTTC. Translating it yields CASSQLHGRGRANEQYF. The chain joins TRBV4-1 to TRBJ2-7; TRBD2 matches 7 bases. This CDR3 comprises 17 residues. With V trimmed by 3 bases and J by 5 bases, 16 bases remained unmatched. Germline V CDR1 and CDR2: MGHRA, YSYEKL.

CDR3 coding DNA: TGTGCCAGCAACCTAGGACAGGGGGCTCTCCACGAGACCCAGTACTTC. Encoded protein: CASNLGQGALHETQYF. The rearrangement links TRBV7-2 to TRBJ2-5; TRBD1 matches 11 bases. This CDR3 is 16 amino acids long. CDR1 is SGHTA and CDR2 is FQGNSA in the germline V gene. Unmatched junction bases numbered 12, after V lost 7 bases and J lost 5 bases. Full variable domain (missing parts from reference TRBV7-2 and TRBJ2-5): GAGVSQSPSNKVTEKGKDVELRCDPISGHTALYWYRQSLGQGLEFLIYFQGNSAPDKSGLPSDRFSAERTGGSVSTLTIQRTQQEDSAVYLCASNLGQGALHETQYFGPGTRLLVL.